This T cell receptor beta chain is from a study of CXCR3-negative and CXCR3-positive naive CD8 T cells. Study-wide points: More hydrophobic TRB CDR3s were found in CXCR3-positive naive cells than in CXCR3-negative naive cells.

A note on this clonotype: The antigen remains unidentified.

TRB cDNA libraries were made by UMI-labeled 5' RACE. TCRdb processed the 5' RACE reads again and assigns one entry to each CDR3 protein, with no DNA. The clone table shows 130,000 or so distinct CDR3 sequences, with the ten largest holding 0.4% to 0.5%. At a few hundred thousand cells each, triplicate sorts were carried out for each CD8+ T cell subset. Among CD8+ T cells, naive ones were CD45RO-CCR7+CD27+CD95-. The sequence derives from a human donor in good health. Some clones in this sample may be carry-over from other donors' samples. The sequenced sample was naive CXCR3+ CD8+ T cells from blood. Specified subset: CD45RO-CCR7+CD27+CD95- naive CD8+ T cells expressing CXCR3 (TNR3+).

The CDR3: CSALRVSNYGYTF. This rearrangement joins TRBV20-1 to TRBJ1-2; checking the TCRdb D call of TRBD1 is not possible without DNA. CDR1 DFQATT and CDR2 SNEGSKA come from the germline V gene (reference sequence). The CDR3 has 13 residues.